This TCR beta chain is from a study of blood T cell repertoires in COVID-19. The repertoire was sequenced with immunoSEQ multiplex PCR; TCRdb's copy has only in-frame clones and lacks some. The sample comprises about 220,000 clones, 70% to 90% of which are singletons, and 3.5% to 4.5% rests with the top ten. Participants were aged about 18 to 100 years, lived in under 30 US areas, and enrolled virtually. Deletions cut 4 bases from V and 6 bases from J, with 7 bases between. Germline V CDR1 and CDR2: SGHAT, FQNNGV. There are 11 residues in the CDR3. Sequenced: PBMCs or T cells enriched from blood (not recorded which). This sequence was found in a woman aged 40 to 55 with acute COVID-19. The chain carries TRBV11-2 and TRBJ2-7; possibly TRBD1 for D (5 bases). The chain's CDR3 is CASSSGLEQYF. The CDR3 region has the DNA TGTGCCAGCAGCTCAGGGCTCGAGCAGTACTTC.